One sample yielded the 24 T cell receptor beta chains listed below, sequenced in a study of blood T cell repertoires in COVID-19. The data were produced by immunoSEQ multiplex PCR, yet TCRdb's version contains in-frame clones alone and is incomplete. The table includes over 70,000 clones, more than 70% detected once. The sample was peripheral blood. Every receptor here comes from a man older than 75 with acute or convalescent COVID-19.

This chain connects TRBV18 to TRBJ2-7; 7 nucleotides line up with TRBD2. V was pared by 4 bases and J by 5 bases, with 17 bases of the junction left unmatched. The CDR3 extends over 17 amino acids. Germline-derived CDR1 and CDR2 are KGHSH and LQKENI. Written as DNA, the CDR3 is TGTGCCAGCTCACTCCCCCCAGAGGCGGGAGTTTCTGACGAGCAGTACTTC. Protein sequence: CASSLPPEAGVSDEQYF.

A note on this clone: An end of the junction does not agree with germline; a read error may underlie this. This chain links TRBV4-2 with TRBJ2-1; possible D gene TRBD2, 6 bases. Germline V gene sequence: CDR1 LGHNA, CDR2 YNFKEQ. The CDR3 length is 15 residues. The CDR3 region has the DNA TGTGCCAGCACCCAAGTCATTAGCGGCAGCAATGAGCAGTTCTTC. This gives the protein CASTQVISGSNEQFF.

This chain uses TRBV4-3 with TRBJ2-4; D is possibly TRBD1 (5 bases). CDR3 length: 15 residues. Deletions cut 0 bases from V and 5 bases from J, with 11 bases between. Germline CDR1 is LGHNA and CDR2 is YSLEER. In DNA, the CDR3 is TGCGCCAGCAGCCAAGAAGCAGGGTTGGAAAACATTCAGTACTTC. As protein: CASSQEAGLENIQYF.

The genes are TRBV18 and TRBJ1-5; TRBD1 agrees at 7 bases. CDR1 KGHSH and CDR2 LQKENI come from the germline V gene. V trimming: 3 bases; J trimming: 6 bases; junction bases outside the gene matches: 5. CDR3 length: 14 amino acids. CDR3 nucleotide sequence: TGTGCCAGCTCACCTGAGGGGGCAGGTCAGCCCCAGCATTTT. Amino acid sequence: CASSPEGAGQPQHF.

CDR3 DNA sequence: TGTGCCAGCAGTTACCGCGGCCGGGGTGAAGCTTTCTTT. Amino acids: CASSYRGRGEAFF. V and J are TRBV6-5 and TRBJ1-1; no clear D. V was cut by 2 bases and J by 7 bases, with 11 bases left in between. The CDR3 loop spans 13 amino acids. Germline assignment: CDR1 MNHEY and CDR2 SVGAGI.

V is TRBV4-2 and J is TRBJ2-1, with 14 bases fitting TRBD2. Germline trimming cut 0 bases from V and 12 bases from J; bases unmatched to any gene: 10. This CDR3 has 17 residues. CDR1 is LGHNA, CDR2 YNFKEQ, per germline. In nucleotides, the CDR3 is TGTGCCAGCAGCCAAGAGGGGGGGACTAGCGGGAGTATGTGGCAGTTCTTC. Protein sequence: CASSQEGGTSGSMWQFF.

This chain links TRBV7-2 with TRBJ2-1; a weak D match, TRBD2 (6 bases). This CDR3 has 17 amino acids. Trimming pared 3 bases from V and 6 bases from J, leaving 21 bases between. CDR1 and CDR2 from the germline V gene are SGHTA and FQGNSA. Written as DNA, the CDR3 is TGTGCCAGCAGCTTGGGCAGAAGGACTACTCCGCCCAATGAGCAGTTCTTC. The encoded protein is CASSLGRRTTPPNEQFF.

The chain has TRBV3-1 (or the pseudogene TRBV3-2) and TRBJ2-5; TRBD2 matches 8 bases. V dropped 1 base and J dropped 5; count of bases not matched to a gene: 6. The CDR3 has 15 amino acids. The germline CDR1 and CDR2 sequences are LGHDT and YNNKEL (reference sequence). Here the CDR3 DNA reads TGTGCCAGCAGCCAAGGAGGGACTAGGATGGAGACCCAGTACTTC. Its translation is CASSQGGTRMETQYF.

The chain recombines TRBV6-5 with TRBJ2-7, with D unclear. Germline CDR1 reads MNHEY; CDR2 reads SVGAGI. The V end was cut by 6 bases, the J end by 2 bases, with 14 bases between. The CDR3 contains 14 residues. CDR3 sequence (DNA): TGTGCCAGCAGCCCCAGTCCAGGCCCCTACGAGCAGTACTTC. The encoded protein is CASSPSPGPYEQYF.

The chain joins TRBV5-1 to TRBJ2-1; TRBD1 agrees at 7 bases. This CDR3 comprises 14 residues. With V trimmed by 7 bases and J by 5 bases, 9 bases remained unmatched. The germline V gene has CDR1 SGHRS and CDR2 YFSETQ. CDR3 sequence (DNA): TGCGCCAGCGAAGACGAAGGGGGCCACAATGAGCAGTTCTTC. Its protein is CASEDEGGHNEQFF.

A single count supports this clone. The chain couples TRBV28 to TRBJ2-7, with 8 bases lining up with TRBD1. The trim removed 0 bases at V and 6 bases at J, leaving 1 base unmatched. CDR1 and CDR2 (germline): MDHEN, SYDVKM. This CDR3 spans 13 amino acids. CDR3 bases: TGTGCCAGCAGTTTATGGCAGGGGGCCGAGCAGTACTTC. It codes for CASSLWQGAEQYF. The complete variable domain, with remaining parts taken from reference TRBV28 and TRBJ2-7, reads DVKVTQSSRYLVKRTGEKVFLECVQDMDHENMFWYRQDPGLGLRLIYFSYDVKMKEKGDIPEGYSVSREKKERFSLILESASTNQTSMYLCASSLWQGAEQYFGPGTRLTVT.

This rearrangement joins TRBV6-5 to TRBJ1-1; D is undetermined. With 7 bases removed from V and 3 bases from J, the gap between germline ends came to 18 bases. This CDR3 has 15 residues. In germline, CDR1 is MNHEY, CDR2 SVGAGI. For the CDR3, the DNA is TGTGCCAGCAACCTACAAGGGCTCGGGGACACTGAAGCTTTCTTT. It codes for CASNLQGLGDTEAFF.

The V gene is TRBV5-1, the J gene TRBJ2-2; TRBD1 matches at 9 bases. Germline V gene data show CDR1 as SGHRS and CDR2 as YFSETQ. This CDR3 has 16 residues. V trimming: 2 bases; J trimming: 5 bases; junction bases outside the gene matches: 7. CDR3 coding DNA: TGCGCCAGCAGCTTCCCCCGACAGGGGGGGACCGGGGAGCTGTTTTTT. Its protein is CASSFPRQGGTGELFF.

The chain joins TRBV19 to TRBJ1-1; the D is unclear. In germline, CDR1 is LNHDA, CDR2 SQIVND (reference sequence). The CDR3 has 15 residues. V was pared by 5 bases and J by 0 bases, with 13 bases between. The CDR3 DNA reads TGTGCCAGTAGTCTCAGAGTCCAGGTGAACACTGAAGCTTTCTTT. It is translated as CASSLRVQVNTEAFF.

The CDR3 DNA sequence: TGTGCCAGCAACCGACAGGCTACTAGCACAGATACGCAGTATTTT. As protein: CASNRQATSTDTQYF. This chain links TRBV28 with TRBJ2-3; maybe TRBD1 (6 bases). The CDR3 loop spans 15 amino acids. Trimming took 7 bases from V and 0 from J, leaving 14 bases between them. Germline-derived CDR1 and CDR2 are MDHEN and SYDVKM. Supplemented by reference TRBV28 and TRBJ2-3, the full variable domain reads DVKVTQSSRYLVKRTGEKVFLECVQDMDHENMFWYRQDPGLGLRLIYFSYDVKMKEKGDIPEGYSVSREKKERFSLILESASTNQTSMYLCASNRQATSTDTQYFGPGTRLTVL.

The V and J genes are TRBV7-2 and TRBJ2-4; tentative D call: TRBD2 (5 bases). CDR1 SGHTA and CDR2 FQGNSA come from the germline V gene. The CDR3 has 14 amino acids. V lost 5 bases and J lost 9, with 17 bases in between. The CDR3 reads CASSPVRENAIQYF. CDR3 in DNA: TGTGCCAGCAGCCCAGTCCGGGAAAATGCCATTCAGTACTTC.

The genes are TRBV5-4 and TRBJ1-2, with D hard to call. Germline CDR1 is SGHNT and CDR2 is YYREEE (reference sequence). This CDR3 contains 14 residues. The V gene lost 0 bases and the J gene lost 4 bases, with 10 bases spanning the gap. This CDR3 is CASSLGGGSYGYTF. CDR3 nucleotides: TGTGCCAGCAGCTTGGGAGGTGGTTCCTATGGCTACACCTTC.

This clone was observed a handful of times. The chain employs TRBV5-4 and TRBJ2-5; 11 bases match TRBD2. The ends lost 1 base at V and 5 bases at J; junction bases unmatched: 13. CDR3 length: 18 amino acids. From germline, CDR1 is SGHNT and CDR2 YYREEE (reference sequence). CDR3 in amino acids: CASSLSRLAGSGWETQYF. Written as DNA, the CDR3 is TGTGCCAGCAGCTTGTCCCGACTAGCGGGATCTGGTTGGGAGACCCAGTACTTC. Supplemented by reference TRBV5-4 and TRBJ2-5, the full variable domain reads ETGVTQSPTHLIKTRGQQVTLRCSSQSGHNTVSWYQQALGQGPQFIFQYYREEENGRGNFPPRFSGLQFPNYSSELNVNALELDDSALYLCASSLSRLAGSGWETQYFGPGTRLLVL.

The rearrangement uses TRBV11-2 and TRBJ1-3, with TRBD1 matching 12 bases. Unmatched junction bases numbered 11, after V lost 5 bases and J lost 3 bases. The V gene's germline CDR1 is SGHAT and CDR2 FQNNGV. The CDR3 is 18 amino acids. In DNA form, the CDR3 reads TGTGCCAGCAGCGTTCTCCCGGGACAGGGGGCGGATGGAAACACCATATATTTT. This sequence encodes CASSVLPGQGADGNTIYF.

This clone occurred once. This chain joins TRBV29-1 and TRBJ1-2, with unresolved D. The CDR3 runs to 12 residues. The V and J ends lost 0 bases and 4 bases respectively, with 6 bases between them. The germline V gene has CDR1 SQVTM and CDR2 ANQGSEA. The CDR3 is CSVEELVYGYTF. Written as DNA, the CDR3 is TGCAGCGTTGAAGAACTCGTCTATGGCTACACCTTC. Together with reference TRBV29-1 and TRBJ1-2, the CDR3 gives the full variable domain: SAVISQKPSRDICQRGTSLTIQCQVDSQVTMMFWYRQQPGQSLTLIATANQGSEATYESGFVIDKFPISRPNLTFSTLTVSNMSPEDSSIYLCSVEELVYGYTFGSGTRLTVV.

The count of this clone is one. The rearrangement uses TRBV7-3 and TRBJ1-2; 7 bases are shared with TRBD1. V was pared by 3 bases and J by 0 bases, with 1 base of the junction left unmatched. CDR1 is SGHTA, CDR2 FQGTGA, per germline. The CDR3 has 14 amino acids. This CDR3 is CASSLTGSNYGYTF. Here the CDR3 DNA reads TGTGCCAGCAGCTTGACAGGGTCTAACTATGGCTACACCTTC.

The V gene is TRBV5-4, the J gene TRBJ1-3; no firm D call. Trimming removed 4 bases from V and 7 bases from J, with 15 bases in between. Germline values: CDR1 SGHNT, CDR2 YYREEE (reference sequence). The CDR3 length is 14 residues. CDR3 amino acids: CASSLARQKNTIYF. The CDR3, as DNA: TGTGCCAGCAGCCTAGCAAGACAAAAGAACACCATATATTTT.

The J gene is TRBJ2-3, the V gene TRBV24-1; 11 bases are shared with TRBD2. The CDR3 runs to 19 residues. V lost 1 base, J lost 3 bases, and 11 bases stayed unmatched. Germline assignment: CDR1 KGHDR and CDR2 SFDVKD. DNA for the CDR3: TGTGCCACCAGTGATTTAAAGACTAGCGGGGCATTACGAACAGATACGCAGTATTTT. This gives the protein CATSDLKTSGALRTDTQYF.

The chain joins TRBV6-2 or TRBV6-3 to TRBJ1-5; 7 bases fit TRBD1. Germline values: CDR1 MNHEY, CDR2 SVGEGT. J gave up 4 bases and V 4 bases, and 10 bases lay outside the gene matches. CDR3 length: 16 amino acids. The CDR3 here is CASSSLDRAKNQPQHF. The CDR3 region has the DNA TGTGCCAGCAGTTCCCTCGACAGGGCAAAAAATCAGCCCCAGCATTTT.